This TCR beta chain was documented in a study of T cell repertoires in cytomegalovirus infection. The wider study: Peptides in the study included HLA-C-restricted and HLA-B-restricted CMV epitopes. Public TCR beta signature analysis indicated the presence of both CMV infection and matching HLA type. Overall study findings and caveats: Clonotypes of TCR beta that were HLA-C-restricted and CMV-specific dominated the ex vivo response. The cumulative frequency of public TCR beta families distinguished individuals who carried CMV together with the relevant HLA.

This clonotype showed up just a few times. Its antigen is currently unknown. Per the germline V gene, CDR1 is MNHEY and CDR2 is SMNVEV (reference sequence). This CDR3 is 13 amino acids long. V lost 4 bases and J lost 6, with 10 bases in between. TCRdb used MiXCR to reprocess the reads, holding one entry per CDR3 protein. This table holds about 140,000 distinct CDR3 sequences, around 30% found once. The starting material was CD8+ T cells from cultured PBMCs, obtained from culture after CMV antigen stimulation. The chain uses TRBV27 and TRBJ2-1; D gene uncertain. The receptor was derived from a human donor in good health (CMV status not recorded). Some clones in this sample may be carry-over from other donors' samples. CDR3 sequence (DNA): TGTGCCAGCAGTTCCCTTCGTGGCAATGAGCAGTTCTTC. Its translation is CASSSLRGNEQFF.